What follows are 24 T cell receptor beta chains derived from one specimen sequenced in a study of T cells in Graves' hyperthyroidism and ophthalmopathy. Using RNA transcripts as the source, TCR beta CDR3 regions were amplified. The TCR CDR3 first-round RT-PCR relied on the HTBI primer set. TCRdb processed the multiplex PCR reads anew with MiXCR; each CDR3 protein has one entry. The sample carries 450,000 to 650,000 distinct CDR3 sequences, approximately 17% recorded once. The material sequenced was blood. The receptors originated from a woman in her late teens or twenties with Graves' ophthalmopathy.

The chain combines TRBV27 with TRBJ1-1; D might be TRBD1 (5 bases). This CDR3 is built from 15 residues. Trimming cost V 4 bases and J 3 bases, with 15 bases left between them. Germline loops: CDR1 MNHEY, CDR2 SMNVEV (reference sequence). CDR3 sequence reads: CASSYRDGGYTEAFF. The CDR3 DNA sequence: TGTGCCAGCAGTTACCGGGACGGCGGGTACACTGAAGCTTTCTTT.

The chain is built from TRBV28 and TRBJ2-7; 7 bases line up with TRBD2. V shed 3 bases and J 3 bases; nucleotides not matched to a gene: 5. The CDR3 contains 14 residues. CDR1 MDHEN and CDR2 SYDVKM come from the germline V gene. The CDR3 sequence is CASSFLGGYYEQYF. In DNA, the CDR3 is TGTGCCAGCAGTTTCCTGGGGGGGTACTACGAGCAGTACTTC.

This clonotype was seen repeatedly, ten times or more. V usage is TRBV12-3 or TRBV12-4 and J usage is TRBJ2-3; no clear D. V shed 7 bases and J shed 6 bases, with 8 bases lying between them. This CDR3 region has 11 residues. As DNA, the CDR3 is TGTGCCAGCACGAGTTCGGATACGCAGTATTTT. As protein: CASTSSDTQYF.

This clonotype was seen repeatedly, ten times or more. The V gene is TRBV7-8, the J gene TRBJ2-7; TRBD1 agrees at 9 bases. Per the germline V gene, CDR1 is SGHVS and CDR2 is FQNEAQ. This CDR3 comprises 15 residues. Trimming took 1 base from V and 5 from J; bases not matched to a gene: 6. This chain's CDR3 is CASSLGGTGLNEQYF. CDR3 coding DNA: TGTGCCAGCAGCTTAGGCGGGACAGGGCTGAACGAGCAGTACTTC.

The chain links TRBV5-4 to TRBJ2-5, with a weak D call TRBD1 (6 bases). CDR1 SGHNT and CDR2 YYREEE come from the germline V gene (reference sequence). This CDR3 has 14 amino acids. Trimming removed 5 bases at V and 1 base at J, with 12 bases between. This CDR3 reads CASRAGTIQETQYF. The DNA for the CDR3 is TGTGCCAGCAGGGCCGGGACAATCCAAGAGACCCAGTACTTC. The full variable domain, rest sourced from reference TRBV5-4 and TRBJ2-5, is ETGVTQSPTHLIKTRGQQVTLRCSSQSGHNTVSWYQQALGQGPQFIFQYYREEENGRGNFPPRFSGLQFPNYSSELNVNALELDDSALYLCASRAGTIQETQYFGPGTRLLVL.

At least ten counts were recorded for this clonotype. CDR3: CASSLEFGKMNTEAFF. The CDR3 nucleotides are TGTGCCAGCAGCTTAGAATTCGGTAAAATGAACACTGAAGCTTTCTTT. V gene TRBV11-2 combines with J gene TRBJ1-1, with D hard to call. V lost 0 bases, J lost 0 bases, and 11 bases lay in between. This CDR3 comprises 16 residues. Germline assignment: CDR1 SGHAT and CDR2 FQNNGV.

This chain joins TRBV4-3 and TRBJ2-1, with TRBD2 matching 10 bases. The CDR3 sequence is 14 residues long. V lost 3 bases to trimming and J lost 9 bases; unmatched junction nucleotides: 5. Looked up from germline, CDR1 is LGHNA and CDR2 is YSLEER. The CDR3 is CASSQEGLASEQFF. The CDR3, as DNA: TGCGCCAGCAGCCAGGAGGGACTAGCGAGTGAGCAGTTCTTC.

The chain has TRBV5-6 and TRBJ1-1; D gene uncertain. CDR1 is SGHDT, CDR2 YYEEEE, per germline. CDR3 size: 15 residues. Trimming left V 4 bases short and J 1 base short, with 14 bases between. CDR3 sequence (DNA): TGTGCCAGCAGCCCCCCGACGGAGGGGAACACTGAAGCTTTCTTT. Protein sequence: CASSPPTEGNTEAFF.

The CDR3 DNA reads as TGCAGTGCTAGCTACAGCGATTGGGATTCACCCCTCCACTTT. Translation: CSASYSDWDSPLHF. The chain has TRBV20-1 and TRBJ1-6; D unclear. Trimming took off 3 bases at V and 8 bases at J, with 14 bases between the two ends. The CDR3 totals 14 residues. From germline, CDR1 is DFQATT and CDR2 SNEGSKA (reference sequence).

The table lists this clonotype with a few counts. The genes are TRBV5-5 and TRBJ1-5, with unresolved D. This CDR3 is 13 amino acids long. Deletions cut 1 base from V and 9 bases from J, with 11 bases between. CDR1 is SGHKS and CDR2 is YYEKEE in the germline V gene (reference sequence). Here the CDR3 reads CASSLFGEGPQHF. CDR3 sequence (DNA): TGTGCCAGCAGCTTGTTCGGGGAAGGGCCCCAGCATTTT.

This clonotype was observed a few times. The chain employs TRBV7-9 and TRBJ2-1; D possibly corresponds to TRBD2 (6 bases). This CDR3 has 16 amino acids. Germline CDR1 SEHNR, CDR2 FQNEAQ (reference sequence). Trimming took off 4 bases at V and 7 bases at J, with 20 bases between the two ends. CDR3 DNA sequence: TGTGCCAGCAGCTCCAGAGGGCGGGGTGGGCAGAATGAGCAGTTCTTC. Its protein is CASSSRGRGGQNEQFF.

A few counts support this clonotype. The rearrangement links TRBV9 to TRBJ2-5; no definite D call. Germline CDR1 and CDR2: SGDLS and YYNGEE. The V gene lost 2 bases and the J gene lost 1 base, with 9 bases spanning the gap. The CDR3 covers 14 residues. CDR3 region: CASSVDPSQETQYF. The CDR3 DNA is TGTGCCAGCAGCGTGGACCCTTCCCAAGAGACCCAGTACTTC.

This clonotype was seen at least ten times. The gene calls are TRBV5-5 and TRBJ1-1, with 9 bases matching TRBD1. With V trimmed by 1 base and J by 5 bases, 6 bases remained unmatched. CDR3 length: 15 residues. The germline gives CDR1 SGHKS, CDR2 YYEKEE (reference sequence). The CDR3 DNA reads TGTGCCAGCAGCTTGTTGGGACAGGGTGGGACTGAAGCTTTCTTT. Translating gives CASSLLGQGGTEAFF.

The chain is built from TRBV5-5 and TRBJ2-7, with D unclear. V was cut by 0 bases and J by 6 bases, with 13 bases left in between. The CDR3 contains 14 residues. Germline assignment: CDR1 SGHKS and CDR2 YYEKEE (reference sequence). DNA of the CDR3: TGTGCCAGCAGCTTGGGGTTGGGGTCTGGCGAGCAGTACTTC. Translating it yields CASSLGLGSGEQYF.

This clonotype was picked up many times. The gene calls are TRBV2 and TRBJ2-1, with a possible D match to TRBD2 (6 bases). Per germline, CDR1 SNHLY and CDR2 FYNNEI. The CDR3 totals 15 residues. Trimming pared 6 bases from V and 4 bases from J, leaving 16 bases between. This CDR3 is CASSVGGAKYNEQFF. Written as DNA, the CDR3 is TGTGCCAGCAGCGTTGGAGGGGCAAAATACAATGAGCAGTTCTTC.

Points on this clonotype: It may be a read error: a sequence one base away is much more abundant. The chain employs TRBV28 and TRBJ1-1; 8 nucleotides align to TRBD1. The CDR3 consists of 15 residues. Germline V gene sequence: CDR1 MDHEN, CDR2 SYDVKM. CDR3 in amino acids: CAGSPPGQGETEAFF. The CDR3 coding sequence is TGTGCCGGCAGTCCCCCCGGACAGGGAGAGACTGAAGCTTTCTTT.

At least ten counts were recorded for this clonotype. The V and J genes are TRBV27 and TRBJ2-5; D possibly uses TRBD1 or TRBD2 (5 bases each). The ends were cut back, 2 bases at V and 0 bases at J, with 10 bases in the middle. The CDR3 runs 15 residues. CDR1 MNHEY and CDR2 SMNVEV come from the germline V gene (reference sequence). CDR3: CASSLGTGYQETQYF. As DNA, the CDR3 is TGTGCCAGCAGTTTAGGGACGGGGTACCAAGAGACCCAGTACTTC.

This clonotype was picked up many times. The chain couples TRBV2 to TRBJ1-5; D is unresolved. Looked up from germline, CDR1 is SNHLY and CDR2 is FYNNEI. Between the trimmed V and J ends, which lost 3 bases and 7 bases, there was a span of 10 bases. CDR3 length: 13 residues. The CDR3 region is CASSESQWQPQHF. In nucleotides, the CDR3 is TGTGCCAGCAGTGAGTCTCAATGGCAGCCCCAGCATTTT.

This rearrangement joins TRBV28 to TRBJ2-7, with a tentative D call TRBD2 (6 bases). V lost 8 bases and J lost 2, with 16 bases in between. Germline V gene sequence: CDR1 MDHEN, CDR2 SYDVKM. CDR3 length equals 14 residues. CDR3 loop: CASSPWGDPYEQYF. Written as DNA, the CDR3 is TGTGCCAGCTCCCCCTGGGGGGATCCCTACGAGCAGTACTTC.

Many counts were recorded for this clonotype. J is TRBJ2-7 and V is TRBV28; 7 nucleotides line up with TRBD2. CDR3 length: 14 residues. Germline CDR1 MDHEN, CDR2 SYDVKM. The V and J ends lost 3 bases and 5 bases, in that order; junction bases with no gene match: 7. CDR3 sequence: CASSFNGLGDEQYF. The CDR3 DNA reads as TGTGCCAGCAGTTTTAATGGACTAGGGGACGAGCAGTACTTC.

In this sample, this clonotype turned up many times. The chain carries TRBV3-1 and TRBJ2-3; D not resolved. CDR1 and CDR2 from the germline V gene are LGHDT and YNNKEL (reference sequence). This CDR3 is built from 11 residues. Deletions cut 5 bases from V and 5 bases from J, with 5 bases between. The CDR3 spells CASSYIDTQYF. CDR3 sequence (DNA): TGTGCCAGCAGCTACATAGATACGCAGTATTTT.

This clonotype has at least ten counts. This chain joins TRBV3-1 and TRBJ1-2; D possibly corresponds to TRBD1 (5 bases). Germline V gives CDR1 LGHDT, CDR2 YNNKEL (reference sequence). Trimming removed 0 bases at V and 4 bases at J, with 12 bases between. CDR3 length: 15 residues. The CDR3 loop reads CASSQESGGSYGYTF. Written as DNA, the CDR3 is TGTGCCAGCAGCCAAGAGAGTGGGGGGAGCTATGGCTACACCTTC.

The DNA of the CDR3 is TGTGCCAGCAGTTTAGGACAGGGTGGGGCCGGGGAGCTGTTTTTT. Its protein product is CASSLGQGGAGELFF. The V and J genes are TRBV27 and TRBJ2-2; 8 positions agree with TRBD1. V lost 2 bases, J lost 6 bases, and 5 bases stayed unmatched. The germline V gene encodes CDR1 MNHEY and CDR2 SMNVEV (reference sequence). The CDR3 covers 15 residues.

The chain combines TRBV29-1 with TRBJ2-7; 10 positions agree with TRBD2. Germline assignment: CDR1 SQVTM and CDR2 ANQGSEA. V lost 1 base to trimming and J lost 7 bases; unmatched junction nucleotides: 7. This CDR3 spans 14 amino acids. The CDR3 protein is CSVEGLAGADEQYF. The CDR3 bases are TGCAGCGTTGAAGGGCTAGCGGGAGCGGATGAGCAGTACTTC.